This T cell receptor beta chain was sequenced for a study of identical twins. Notes on the study in general: High-abundance cord blood beta clonotypes had fewer insertions; memory repertoires showed none. One should note that invariant MAIT and iNKT cells could partly confound zero-insertion analyses.

Germline assignment: CDR1 LGHDT and CDR2 YNNKEL (reference sequence). With 8 bases clipped from V and 6 bases from J, the junction kept 7 bases outside the gene matches. CDR3 size: 13 residues. This clonotype was recorded at least ten times. No antigen is known for it. Template switching, a step in the protocol, added a universal primer site, and cDNA carried unique molecular identifiers. One entry per CDR3 protein, called by TCRdb with MiXCR from the 5' RACE reads. The data hold about 520,000 distinct CDR3 sequences, with about 20% observed a single time. Separately, the same data were catalogued under a study of T cells expressing NK-cell markers. That work adds: Sorted CD3+CD56+NKG2C+, CD3+CD56+NKG2C- and CD3+CD56-NKG2C+ T-cell subsets were beta-chain profiled.

This sequence joins TRBV3-1 and TRBJ2-7; TRBD2 agrees at 10 bases. The source is a woman under 30 in good health. The specimen sequenced was CD4+ T cells sorted from blood. The CDR3, as DNA: TGTGCCAGCGAGCGGGAGGGTGTCGGCGAGCAGTACTTC. It specifies CASEREGVGEQYF.